These 7 T cell receptor beta chains were all obtained from the same sample, sequenced in a study of radiation and T cells in renal cell carcinoma. The sample's time point: blood 4 weeks post-SBRT, at nephrectomy. Treatment given: 15 Gy SBRT to primary tumor, nephrectomy 4 weeks later. Data came from immunoSEQ multiplex PCR; TCRdb stores just in-frame clones and leaves some out. Of around 81,000 clones listed, just under 85% were seen once; the top ten hold approximately 9.6%. Specimen: blood, collected from a patient whose treatment included radiotherapy and nephrectomy. The receptors stem from a man aged 45-65 years with renal cell carcinoma.

This rearrangement joins TRBV4-2 to TRBJ2-5; TRBD2 matches 10 bases. From germline, CDR1 is LGHNA and CDR2 YNFKEQ. With 0 bases clipped from V and 5 bases from J, the junction kept 6 bases outside the gene matches. This CDR3 is built from 16 residues. The CDR3 DNA reads as TGTGCCAGCAGCCAAGATATCGGAGCGGGGGGGGAGACCCAGTACTTC. It translates to CASSQDIGAGGETQYF.

The J gene is TRBJ1-1, the V gene TRBV19; tentative D call: TRBD1 (6 bases). This CDR3 is 16 amino acids long. Germline V CDR1 and CDR2: LNHDA, SQIVND (reference sequence). Trimming pared 4 bases from V and 1 base from J, leaving 16 bases between. The CDR3 loop is CASSTPPGRGNTEAFF. The CDR3 DNA reads as TGTGCCAGTAGTACCCCCCCCGGCAGGGGGAACACTGAAGCTTTCTTT.

V gene TRBV29-1 combines with J gene TRBJ2-7, with D possibly TRBD2 on 6 matching bases. Germline V gene data show CDR1 as SQVTM and CDR2 as ANQGSEA. The CDR3 covers 12 residues. V was shortened by 2 bases and J by 6 bases, with 11 bases between the two germline ends. The CDR3 coding sequence is TGCAGCGTTGAATTGGGGGGTCGCGAGCAGTACTTC. Translated: CSVELGGREQYF.

The genes are TRBV7-3 and TRBJ2-5; unclear D gene. Trimming took 0 bases from V and 0 from J, leaving 8 bases between them. From germline, CDR1 is SGHTA and CDR2 FQGTGA. The CDR3 extends over 15 amino acids. CDR3 in DNA: TGTGCCAGCAGCTTAACTGGGTCGAACCAAGAGACCCAGTACTTC. Its protein is CASSLTGSNQETQYF.

The genes are TRBV4-3 and TRBJ2-1, with TRBD2 as a possible D gene (5 bases). The CDR3 contains 14 residues. Per germline, CDR1 LGHNA and CDR2 YSLEER. V gave up 4 bases and J gave up 9 bases, with 16 bases separating them. The CDR3 sequence is CASSLLARDGEQFF. The CDR3, as DNA: TGCGCCAGCAGCCTGCTAGCCCGCGATGGTGAGCAGTTCTTC.

The CDR3 loop reads CASSPPDRVIGEQYF. CDR3 DNA sequence: TGTGCCAGCTCACCACCGGATAGGGTAATCGGCGAGCAGTACTTC. This chain uses TRBV18 with TRBJ2-7; unclear D gene. Trimming removed 0 bases from V and 6 bases from J, with 15 bases in between. Per the germline V gene, CDR1 is KGHSH and CDR2 is LQKENI. The CDR3 is 15 residues long.

V is TRBV7-2 and J is TRBJ2-5; unclear D gene. V shed 2 bases and J shed 0 bases, with 7 bases lying between them. Germline CDR1 SGHTA, CDR2 FQGNSA. This CDR3 has 14 amino acids. The CDR3 region is CASSLMSDQETQYF. In nucleotides, the CDR3 is TGTGCCAGCAGCTTAATGTCAGACCAAGAGACCCAGTACTTC.